The T cell receptor (beta chain) under discussion was sequenced for a study of shared clonotypes between healthy human individuals. Trimming cost V 6 bases and J 1 base, with 18 bases left between them. Germline-derived CDR1 and CDR2 are SGDLS and YYNGEE. There are 16 residues in the CDR3. Here immunoSEQ multiplex PCR was the method, and the copy in TCRdb shows in-frame clones only, minus some. The repertoire has 740,000 or so clones, more than 70% of them found once; the top ten carry around 1.8%. The TCR was taken from a woman in her twenties or thirties in good health. Specimen: memory CD4+ T cells sorted from blood. Subset reported: CD45RA-negative fraction. The chain links TRBV9 to TRBJ2-3; D possibly corresponds to TRBD2 (6 bases). The CDR3 loop reads CASTRNLAERTDTQYF. Here the CDR3 DNA reads TGTGCCAGCACCAGAAATTTAGCGGAACGCACAGATACGCAGTATTTT.